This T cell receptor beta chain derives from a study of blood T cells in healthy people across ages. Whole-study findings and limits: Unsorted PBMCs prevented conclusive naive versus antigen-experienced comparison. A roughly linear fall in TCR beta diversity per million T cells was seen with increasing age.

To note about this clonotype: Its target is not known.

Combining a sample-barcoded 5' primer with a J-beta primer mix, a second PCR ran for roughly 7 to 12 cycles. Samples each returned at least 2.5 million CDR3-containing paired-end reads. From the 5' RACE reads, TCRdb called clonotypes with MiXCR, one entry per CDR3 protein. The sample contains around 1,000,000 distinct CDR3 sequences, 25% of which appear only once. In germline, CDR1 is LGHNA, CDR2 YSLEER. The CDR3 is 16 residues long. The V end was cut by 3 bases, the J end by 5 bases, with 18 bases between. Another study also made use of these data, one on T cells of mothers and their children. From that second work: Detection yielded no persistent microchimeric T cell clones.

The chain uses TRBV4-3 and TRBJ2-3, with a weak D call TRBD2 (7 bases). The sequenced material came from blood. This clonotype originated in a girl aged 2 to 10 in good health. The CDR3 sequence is CASSQAAAGAGDTQYF. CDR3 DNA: TGCGCCAGCAGCCAGGCGGCGGCGGGGGCAGGAGATACGCAGTATTTT.